These T cell receptor beta chains were read from a single sample in a study of T cell responses to AZD1222 COVID-19 vaccine. Data came from immunoSEQ multiplex PCR; TCRdb stores just in-frame clones and leaves some out. The sample holds 66,000 or so clones, more than 75% seen once. Sequences were derived from peripheral blood, sampled on day 0 of AZD1222 vaccination. These receptors were taken from an adult in good health. Both conserved end residues are part of each CDR3. The D gene is left open where the match is weak. A row's size may be missing; if present it is once, few, many or a size class.

j_call,v_call,d_call,clone_size,cdr3_aa,cdr3_nt
TRBJ2-1,TRBV7-3,TRBD2,NA,CASSSAGGGQFF,TGTGCCAGCAGCTCCGCCGGGGGGGGGCAGTTCTTC
TRBJ2-7,TRBV3-1/TRBV3-2,NA,NA,CASSARDAERTEQYF,TGTGCCAGCAGCGCCCGGGACGCCGAACGGACTGAGCAGTACTTC
TRBJ1-6,TRBV25-1,TRBD1,NA,CASSARDRVSPLHF,TGTGCCAGCAGTGCCCGGGACAGGGTTTCACCCCTCCACTTT
TRBJ1-1,TRBV5-1,NA,few,CASSLQGGVNTEAFF,TGCGCCAGCAGCTTGCAGGGCGGGGTAAACACTGAAGCTTTCTTT
TRBJ2-5,TRBV28,TRBD2,many,CASSLPSGRGQETQYF,TGTGCCAGCAGTTTACCTAGCGGGAGGGGGCAAGAGACCCAGTACTTC
TRBJ2-7,TRBV11-3,TRBD1,NA,CASSLAPTTGNEQYF,TGTGCCAGCAGCTTAGCCCCAACGACAGGGAACGAGCAGTACTTC
TRBJ2-4,TRBV7-6,TRBD1,NA,CASSNSPPGQGKNIQYF,TGTGCCAGCAGCAATTCTCCTCCCGGACAGGGGAAAAACATTCAGTACTTC
TRBJ2-1,TRBV4-1,NA,NA,CASSQVDEQFF,TGCGCCAGCAGCCAAGTTGATGAGCAGTTCTTC
TRBJ2-5,TRBV7-3,TRBD2,NA,CASSPGLAGGQETQYF,TGTGCCAGCAGCCCAGGACTAGCGGGGGGCCAAGAGACCCAGTACTTC
TRBJ1-4,TRBV6-5,NA,NA,CASSLRGSANEKLFF,TGTGCCAGCAGCCTCAGAGGGAGTGCTAATGAAAAACTGTTTTTT
TRBJ1-2,TRBV7-9,TRBD1,NA,CASSLGIGTAYGYTF,TGTGCCAGCAGCTTAGGTATCGGGACAGCCTATGGCTACACCTTC
TRBJ1-1,TRBV29-1,NA,NA,CSVEDDGGQVAFF,TGCAGCGTTGAAGATGATGGGGGGCAGGTAGCTTTCTTT
TRBJ2-1,TRBV7-2,TRBD2,NA,CASSFYSGGDSEQFF,TGTGCCAGCAGCTTCTATAGCGGGGGGGACTCTGAGCAGTTCTTC
TRBJ1-6,TRBV30,NA,NA,CAWSVRGGRGPLHF,TGTGCCTGGAGTGTACGGGGGGGGCGCGGGCCCCTCCACTTT
TRBJ1-1,TRBV6-6,TRBD1,NA,CASSPGTGNTEAFF,TGTGCCAGCAGTCCCGGGACAGGGAACACTGAAGCTTTCTTT
TRBJ1-4,TRBV2,NA,NA,CASRRTRTNEKLFF,TGTGCCAGCAGACGGACGAGAACTAATGAAAAACTGTTTTTT
TRBJ1-1,TRBV6-5,TRBD1,NA,CASSYSGGVTEAFF,TGTGCCAGCAGTTATTCAGGGGGCGTCACTGAAGCTTTCTTT
TRBJ1-1,TRBV12-3/TRBV12-4,TRBD1,NA,CASTRGRLEAFF,TGTGCCAGCACGAGGGGGCGTTTGGAAGCTTTCTTT
TRBJ2-7,TRBV7-9,NA,NA,CASSFIKSRAPCF,TGTGCCAGCAGCTTTATCAAGAGTAGAGCCCCCTGCTTC
TRBJ2-7,TRBV21-1,NA,NA,CASSMGQGAPYEQYF,TGTGCCAGCAGCATGGGACAGGGGGCTCCCTACGAGCAGTACTTC
TRBJ1-5,TRBV4-3,NA,NA,CASSQDRGVNQPQHF,TGCGCCAGCAGCCAAGATCGGGGGGTAAATCAGCCCCAGCATTTT
TRBJ2-5,TRBV15,TRBD2,NA,CATSPRTSGRKETQYF,TGTGCCACCAGCCCTCGGACTAGCGGGAGGAAAGAGACCCAGTACTTC
TRBJ1-3,TRBV3-1/TRBV3-2,NA,once,CASSQTSAAGNTIYF,TGTGCCAGCAGCCAAACCTCAGCAGCTGGAAACACCATATATTTT
TRBJ1-1,TRBV19,NA,few,CASSIVGFTEAFF,TGTGCCAGTAGTATAGTAGGGTTTACTGAAGCTTTCTTT
TRBJ1-4,TRBV7-8,TRBD1,few,CASSTGTGGGGEKLFF,TGTGCCAGCAGTACCGGGACAGGGGGCGGTGGTGAAAAACTGTTTTTT
TRBJ2-3,TRBV7-2,NA,NA,CASSPTADTQYF,TGTGCCAGCAGCCCAACGGCAGATACGCAGTATTTT
TRBJ2-7,TRBV20-1,NA,NA,CSASGQSEQYF,TGCAGTGCCTCGGGACAATCCGAGCAGTACTTC
TRBJ1-1,TRBV19,TRBD1,NA,CASSTHRGRLDAFF,TGTGCCAGTAGTACACACAGGGGGCGACTGGACGCTTTCTTT
TRBJ2-5,TRBV11-2,TRBD2,NA,CASSSLAGLETQYF,TGTGCCAGCAGCTCCTTAGCGGGTCTGGAGACCCAGTACTTC
TRBJ2-3,TRBV7-6,TRBD1,NA,CASSLGRGRTDTQYF,TGTGCCAGCAGCTTAGGAAGGGGGCGCACAGATACGCAGTATTTT
TRBJ2-5,TRBV10-1,NA,NA,CASSREIQETQYF,TGCGCCAGCAGTAGGGAAATCCAAGAGACCCAGTACTTC
TRBJ2-1,TRBV15,TRBD1,NA,CATSSPTGTPEDEQFF,TGTGCCACCAGCTCTCCGACAGGGACCCCAGAGGATGAGCAGTTCTTC
TRBJ1-5,TRBV25-1,TRBD1,NA,CATSGTGRVYSNQPQHF,TGTGCCACCTCCGGGACAGGGAGAGTTTATAGCAATCAGCCCCAGCATTTT
TRBJ2-3,TRBV5-5,TRBD2,NA,CASSPGLADTDTQYF,TGTGCCAGCAGCCCTGGACTAGCGGACACAGATACGCAGTATTTT
TRBJ2-2,TRBV19,NA,NA,CASSIGWNTGELFF,TGTGCCAGTAGTATAGGCTGGAACACCGGGGAGCTGTTTTTT
TRBJ2-3,TRBV10-2,NA,NA,CASSDSYGGTQYF,TGCGCCAGCAGTGATTCTTATGGTGGTACGCAGTATTTT
TRBJ1-5,TRBV10-3,NA,NA,CAISESIGSNQPQHF,TGTGCCATCAGTGAGTCTATAGGTAGCAATCAGCCCCAGCATTTT
TRBJ1-5,TRBV30,NA,NA,CAWSPGYSNQPQHF,TGTGCCTGGAGCCCAGGGTATAGCAATCAGCCCCAGCATTTT
TRBJ1-1,TRBV18,NA,NA,CASSPLTVAAEAFF,TGTGCCAGCTCACCTCTAACGGTGGCCGCTGAAGCTTTCTTT
TRBJ1-6,TRBV11-3,NA,NA,CASSPGEAHNSPLHF,TGTGCCAGCAGCCCCGGGGAGGCCCATAATTCACCCCTCCACTTT
TRBJ2-3,TRBV5-1,NA,NA,CASSFLQGEATDTQYF,TGCGCCAGCAGCTTCCTACAGGGAGAGGCCACAGATACGCAGTATTTT
TRBJ1-6,TRBV5-1,NA,NA,CASSLQGNSYNSPLHF,TGCGCCAGCAGCTTGCAGGGGAACTCCTATAATTCACCCCTCCACTTT
TRBJ2-2,TRBV27,NA,NA,CASSFGTGELFF,TGTGCCAGCAGTTTTGGCACCGGGGAGCTGTTTTTT
TRBJ2-7,TRBV7-8,NA,NA,CASSFAGYYEQYF,TGTGCCAGCAGCTTCGCCGGCTACTACGAGCAGTACTTC
TRBJ1-1,TRBV7-2,NA,NA,CASSFSVNTEAFF,TGTGCCAGCAGCTTCTCCGTAAACACTGAAGCTTTCTTT
TRBJ2-5,TRBV6-5,NA,NA,CASRAPQETQYF,TGTGCCAGCCGGGCCCCCCAAGAGACCCAGTACTTC
TRBJ2-5,TRBV2,NA,NA,CASVPGPLQETQYF,TGTGCCAGCGTTCCGGGACCATTACAAGAGACCCAGTACTTC
TRBJ1-1,TRBV11-3,NA,NA,CASSPGVLANTEAFF,TGTGCCAGCAGCCCAGGGGTTTTAGCGAACACTGAAGCTTTCTTT
TRBJ2-3,TRBV7-9,NA,NA,CASSLGLGGEGDTQYF,TGTGCCAGCAGCTTAGGATTAGGCGGGGAAGGAGATACGCAGTATTTT
TRBJ1-5,TRBV19,NA,NA,CASARINQPQHF,TGTGCCAGTGCACGGATCAATCAGCCCCAGCATTTT
TRBJ1-2,TRBV2,NA,NA,CARGESWGYTF,TGTGCCAGAGGAGAGTCCTGGGGCTACACCTTC
TRBJ2-5,TRBV5-1,TRBD1,NA,CANRDSSVQETQYF,TGCGCCAACCGGGACAGTAGTGTTCAAGAGACCCAGTACTTC
TRBJ2-5,TRBV7-2,NA,NA,CASSLAHEVPETQYF,TGTGCCAGCAGCTTAGCGCATGAGGTTCCAGAGACCCAGTACTTC